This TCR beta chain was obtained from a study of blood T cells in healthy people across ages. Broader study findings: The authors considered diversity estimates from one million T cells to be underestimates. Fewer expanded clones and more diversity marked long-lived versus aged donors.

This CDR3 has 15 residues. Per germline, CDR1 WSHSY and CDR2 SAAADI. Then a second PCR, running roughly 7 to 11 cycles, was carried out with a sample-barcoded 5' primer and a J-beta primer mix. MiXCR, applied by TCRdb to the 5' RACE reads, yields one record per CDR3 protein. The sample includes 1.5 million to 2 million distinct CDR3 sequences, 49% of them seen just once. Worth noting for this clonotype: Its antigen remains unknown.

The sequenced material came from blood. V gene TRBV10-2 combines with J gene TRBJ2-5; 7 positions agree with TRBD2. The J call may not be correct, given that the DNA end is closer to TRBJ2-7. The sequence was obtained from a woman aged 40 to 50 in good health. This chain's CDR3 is CASSERERGYYEQYF. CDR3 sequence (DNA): TGCGCCAGCAGTGAGAGGGAGCGGGGTTACTACGAGCAGTACTTC.